This T cell receptor (beta chain) was identified during a study of T cell changes during pregnancy in multiple sclerosis. Trimming cost V 4 bases and J 8 bases; bases outside gene matches: 8. From germline, CDR1 is SGHRS and CDR2 YFSETQ. This CDR3 is 14 amino acids long. Using immunoSEQ multiplex PCR, the repertoire was profiled, and TCRdb retains in-frame clones only, with some absent. Of 85,000 to 100,000 clones in the sample, roughly 92% were seen once. The source of this sequence is a female donor with multiple sclerosis, enrolled in a pregnancy study. Here the sequenced sample was peripheral blood, taken after pregnancy. The chain links TRBV5-1 to TRBJ2-4, with 8 bases aligning to TRBD1. CDR3 residues: CASSQGQELDIQYF. CDR3 bases: TGCGCCAGCAGCCAGGGACAGGAATTAGACATTCAGTACTTC.